The T cell receptor (beta chain) under discussion was sequenced for a study of OX40 agonist ivuxolimab in advanced cancers. Study details: The diagnoses of dose-escalation patients were hepatocellular carcinoma, melanoma, renal cell or head and neck cancer. Partial responses were achieved by three patients, one with hepatocellular carcinoma and two with cutaneous melanoma.

V gave up 6 bases and J gave up 6 bases, with 18 bases separating them. Germline loops: CDR1 MNHNS, CDR2 SASEGT. This CDR3 is built from 15 residues. The study's findings and limits: No determination was made of the antigen specificity of the expanded peripheral T cells.

Baseline was the first blood sampling point, followed by cycle 4 day 1 and cycle 7 day 1. TCRdb's table, derived via immunoSEQ multiplex PCR, lists solely in-frame clones and lacks some. This table has about 54,000 clones, around 89% appearing once. Turning to this clone: What it recognizes is unknown.

The sample in question was CD4+ or CD8+ T cells sorted from blood, obtained in a trial of the OX40 agonist ivuxolimab. The TCR was taken from an adult with an advanced solid tumor such as melanoma, head and neck, liver or kidney cancer. V is TRBV6-1 and J is TRBJ1-5, with D possibly matching TRBD1 (6 bases). CDR3 sequence (DNA): TGTGCCAGCAGGGACGCACAGGGCCGCCTTCAGCCCCAGCATTTT. This codes for CASRDAQGRLQPQHF.